This is a list of T cell receptor beta chains from one sample in a study of CD8 T cells in Susac syndrome. A single record per CDR3 protein comes from TCRdb applying MiXCR to the immunoSEQ multiplex PCR reads. The sample holds about 200,000 distinct CDR3 sequences, 90% to 95% seen once. Sequencing input: CD8+ T cells from PBMCs. These receptors all come from a human donor with multiple sclerosis. Both conserved end residues are trimmed from each CDR3.

j_call	v_call	cdr3_aa
TRBJ1-4	TRBV11-2	ASSFQGSTNEKLF
TRBJ2-7	TRBV19	ASSIVAASEQY
TRBJ2-1	TRBV27	ASSLSSSGDGNEQF
TRBJ2-5	TRBV7-8	ASSLRLAGGPGLQETQY
TRBJ1-2	TRBV5-6	ASSHPGRETTDGYT
TRBJ2-3	TRBV29-1	SVETAWTDTQY
TRBJ2-7	TRBV7-2	ASSPTSGSWYEQY
TRBJ1-3	TRBV5-6	ASSPSESGNTIY
TRBJ1-2	TRBV15	ATSYDGDYGYT
TRBJ2-1	TRBV4-3	ASSQVMAGDVYNEQF
TRBJ2-3	TRBV15	ATSGGLAGTDTQY